This entry concerns a single T cell receptor beta chain. This sample is drawn from a study of blood T cell repertoires in COVID-19. Study information: The study drew acute and convalescent COVID-19 samples from the United States, Italy and Spain. Sample material is recorded as cDNA or gDNA derived from T cells, B-cell-depleted T cells, or PBMCs.

The germline V gene has CDR1 KGHSH and CDR2 LQKENI. The CDR3 has 16 amino acids. Trimming cost V 6 bases and J 4 bases; bases outside gene matches: 5. In the authors' workflow: Reference gene primer amplification gave estimated nucleated cell counts. Profiling relied on immunoSEQ multiplex PCR, and the TCRdb table lists in-frame clones only, not all of them. V, J and clone size are taken as reported in that table, and D and trimming were inferred from the DNA itself. Of approximately 170,000 clones listed, 83% are singletons. Sequencing input: peripheral blood. The chain joins TRBV18 to TRBJ2-1; 14 nucleotides line up with TRBD2. The receptor comes from an elderly woman with acute or convalescent COVID-19. CDR3 sequence (DNA): TGTGCCAGCTCGCGGACTAGCGGGGGGCCTTACAATGAGCAGTTCTTC. It encodes CASSRTSGGPYNEQFF.